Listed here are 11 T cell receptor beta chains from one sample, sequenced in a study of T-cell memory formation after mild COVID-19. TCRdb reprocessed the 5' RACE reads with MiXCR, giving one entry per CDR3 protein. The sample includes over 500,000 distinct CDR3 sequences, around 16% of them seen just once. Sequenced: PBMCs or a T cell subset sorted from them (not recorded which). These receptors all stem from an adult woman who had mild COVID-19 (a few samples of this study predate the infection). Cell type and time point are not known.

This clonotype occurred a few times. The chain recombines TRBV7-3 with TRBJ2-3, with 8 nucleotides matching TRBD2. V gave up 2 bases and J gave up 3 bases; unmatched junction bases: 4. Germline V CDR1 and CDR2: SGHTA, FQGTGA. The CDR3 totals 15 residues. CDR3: CASSLSGTRTDTQYF. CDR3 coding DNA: TGTGCCAGCAGCTTATCCGGGACTAGAACAGATACGCAGTATTTT.

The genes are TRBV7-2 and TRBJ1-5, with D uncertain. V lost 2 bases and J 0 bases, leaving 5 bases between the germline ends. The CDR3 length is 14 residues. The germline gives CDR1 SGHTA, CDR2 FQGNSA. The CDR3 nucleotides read TGTGCCAGCAGCTTAATGGGTAGCAATCAGCCCCAGCATTTT. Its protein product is CASSLMGSNQPQHF. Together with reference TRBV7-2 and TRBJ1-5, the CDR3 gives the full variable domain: GAGVSQSPSNKVTEKGKDVELRCDPISGHTALYWYRQSLGQGLEFLIYFQGNSAPDKSGLPSDRFSAERTGGSVSTLTIQRTQQEDSAVYLCASSLMGSNQPQHFGDGTRLSIL.

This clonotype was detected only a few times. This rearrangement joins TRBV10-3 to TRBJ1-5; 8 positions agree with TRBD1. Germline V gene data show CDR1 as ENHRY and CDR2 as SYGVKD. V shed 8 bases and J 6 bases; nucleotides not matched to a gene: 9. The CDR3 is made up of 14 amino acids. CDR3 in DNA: TGTGCCATCGGAGGTTCAGGGGGCGGTCAGCCCCAGCATTTT. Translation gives CAIGGSGGGQPQHF.

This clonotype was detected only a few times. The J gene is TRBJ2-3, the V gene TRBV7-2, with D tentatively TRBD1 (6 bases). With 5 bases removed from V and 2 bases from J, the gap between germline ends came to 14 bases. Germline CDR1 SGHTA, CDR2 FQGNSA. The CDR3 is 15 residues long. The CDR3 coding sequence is TGTGCCAGCAGCCCACACCCGGGACACACAGATACGCAGTATTTT. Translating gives CASSPHPGHTDTQYF.

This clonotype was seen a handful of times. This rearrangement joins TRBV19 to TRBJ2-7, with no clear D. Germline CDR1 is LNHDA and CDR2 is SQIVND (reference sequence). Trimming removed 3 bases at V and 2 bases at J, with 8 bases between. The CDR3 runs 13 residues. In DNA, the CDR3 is TGTGCCAGTAGTATCAACACCCCCTACGAGCAGTACTTC. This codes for CASSINTPYEQYF.

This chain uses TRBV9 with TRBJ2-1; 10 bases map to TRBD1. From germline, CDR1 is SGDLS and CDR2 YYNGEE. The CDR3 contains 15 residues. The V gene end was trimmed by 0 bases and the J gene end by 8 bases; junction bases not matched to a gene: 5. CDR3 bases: TGTGCCAGCAGCGTAGGAGACAGGGGGCAGGATGAGCAGTTCTTC. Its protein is CASSVGDRGQDEQFF.

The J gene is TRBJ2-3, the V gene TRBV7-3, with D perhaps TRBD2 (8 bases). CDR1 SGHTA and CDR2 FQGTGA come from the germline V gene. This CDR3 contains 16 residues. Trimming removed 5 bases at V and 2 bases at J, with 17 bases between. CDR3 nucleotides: TGTGCCAGCAGCCGGGGGGGACAGAGTCTCACAGATACGCAGTATTTT. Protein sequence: CASSRGGQSLTDTQYF.

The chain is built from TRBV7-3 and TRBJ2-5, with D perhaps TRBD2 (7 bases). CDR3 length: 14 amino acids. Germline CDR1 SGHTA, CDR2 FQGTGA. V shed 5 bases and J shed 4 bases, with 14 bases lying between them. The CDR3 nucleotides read TGTGCCAGCAGCCCGAGGGGGGGGGGAGAGACCCAGTACTTC. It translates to CASSPRGGGETQYF.

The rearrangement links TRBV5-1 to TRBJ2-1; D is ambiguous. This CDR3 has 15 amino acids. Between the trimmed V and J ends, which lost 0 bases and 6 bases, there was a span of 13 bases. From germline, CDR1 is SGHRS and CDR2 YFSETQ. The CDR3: CASSLVPEVGNEQFF. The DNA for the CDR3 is TGCGCCAGCAGCTTGGTTCCAGAGGTTGGCAATGAGCAGTTCTTC. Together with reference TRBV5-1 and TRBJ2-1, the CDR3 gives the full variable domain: KAGVTQTPRYLIKTRGQQVTLSCSPISGHRSVSWYQQTPGQGLQFLFEYFSETQRNKGNFPGRFSGRQFSNSRSEMNVSTLELGDSALYLCASSLVPEVGNEQFFGPGTRLTVL.

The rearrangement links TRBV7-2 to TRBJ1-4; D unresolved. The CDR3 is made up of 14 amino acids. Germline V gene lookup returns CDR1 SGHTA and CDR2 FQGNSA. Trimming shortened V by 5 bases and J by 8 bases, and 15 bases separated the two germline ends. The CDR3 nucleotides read TGTGCCAGCAGCCCCCTGGGAGGGAGAGAAAAACTGTTTTTT. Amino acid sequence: CASSPLGGREKLFF.

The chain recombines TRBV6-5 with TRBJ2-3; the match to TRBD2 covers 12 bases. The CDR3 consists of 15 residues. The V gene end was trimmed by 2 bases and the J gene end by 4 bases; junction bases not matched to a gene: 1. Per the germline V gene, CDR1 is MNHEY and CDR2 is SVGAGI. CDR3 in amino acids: CASSYRLAGADTQYF. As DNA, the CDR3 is TGTGCCAGCAGTTACAGACTAGCGGGAGCAGATACGCAGTATTTT.